This T cell receptor beta chain was found in a study of blood T cell repertoires in COVID-19. Looking at the study overall: COVID-19 samples from acute and convalescent phases originated in the United States, Italy and Spain. PBMCs, B-cell-depleted T cells, or T cells were the source of the cDNA or gDNA that made up the material.

Germline CDR1 and CDR2: PRHDT and FYEKMQ (reference sequence). The ends lost 3 bases at V and 1 base at J; junction bases unmatched: 1. The CDR3 is 16 residues long. In the study's own analysis: The assay estimated nucleated cells by amplifying reference gene primers. Assay: immunoSEQ multiplex PCR; the TCRdb copy retains only in-frame clones and omits some. The V and J calls and clone size are taken from that table; D and trimming were inferred from the DNA. Of around 110,000 clones listed, 80% to 90% are singletons. The origin of this receptor is a man aged 40-49 years with acute or convalescent COVID-19. Sequences were obtained from peripheral blood. This chain connects TRBV13 to TRBJ2-2, with 11 bases aligning to TRBD2. The CDR3 coding sequence is TGTGCCAGCAGCTTCGGACTAGCGGGGAACACCGGGGAGCTGTTTTTT. This translates into CASSFGLAGNTGELFF.